This T cell receptor beta chain emerged from a study of T cell responses to AZD1222 COVID-19 vaccine. TCRdb keeps only in-frame clones here, not all; method: immunoSEQ multiplex PCR. The sample records roughly 26,000 clones, 88% being singletons. Second-dose intervals near 4 or 12 weeks were combined. The sample in question was peripheral blood, obtained 28 days after the second AZD1222 dose. The receptor was derived from an adult who received the AZD1222 COVID-19 vaccine.

CDR3 coding DNA: TGTGCCAGCAGCTTAGGTGGGGGCGCCTATGGCTACACCTTC. Amino acids: CASSLGGGAYGYTF. The chain combines TRBV11-1 with TRBJ1-2; perhaps TRBD1 as D (6 bases). The CDR3 is made up of 14 amino acids. The V gene lost 1 base and the J gene lost 4 bases, with 10 bases spanning the gap. From germline, CDR1 is SGHAT and CDR2 FQDESV (reference sequence).